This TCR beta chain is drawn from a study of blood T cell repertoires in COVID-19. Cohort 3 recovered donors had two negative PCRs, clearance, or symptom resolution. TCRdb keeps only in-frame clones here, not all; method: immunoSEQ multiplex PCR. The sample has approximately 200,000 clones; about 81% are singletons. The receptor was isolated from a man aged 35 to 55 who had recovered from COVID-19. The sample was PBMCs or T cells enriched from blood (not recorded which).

CDR3 region: CASSYDRGNTIYF. The DNA for the CDR3 is TGTGCCAGCAGTTATGACAGGGGAAACACCATATATTTT. The chain joins TRBV6-5 to TRBJ1-3, with D possibly being TRBD1 (6 bases). CDR1 is MNHEY, CDR2 SVGAGI, per germline. The V gene lost 3 bases and the J gene lost 4 bases, with 7 bases spanning the gap. The CDR3 is made up of 13 amino acids.